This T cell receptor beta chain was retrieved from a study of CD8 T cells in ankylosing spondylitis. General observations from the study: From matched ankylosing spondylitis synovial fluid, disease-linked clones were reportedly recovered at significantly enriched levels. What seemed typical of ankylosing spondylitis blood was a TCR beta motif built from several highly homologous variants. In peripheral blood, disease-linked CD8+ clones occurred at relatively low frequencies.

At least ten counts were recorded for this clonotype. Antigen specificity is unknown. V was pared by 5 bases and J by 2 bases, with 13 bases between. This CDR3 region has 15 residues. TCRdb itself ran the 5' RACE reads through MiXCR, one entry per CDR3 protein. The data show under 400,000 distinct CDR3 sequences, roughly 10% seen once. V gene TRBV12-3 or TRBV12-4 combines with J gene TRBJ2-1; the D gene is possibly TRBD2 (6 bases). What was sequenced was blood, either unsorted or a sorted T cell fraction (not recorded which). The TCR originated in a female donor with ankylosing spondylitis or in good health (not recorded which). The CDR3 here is CASSLGLTAYNEQFF. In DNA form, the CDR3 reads TGTGCCAGCAGTCTCGGACTAACCGCCTACAATGAGCAGTTCTTC.